This is a list of T cell receptor beta chains from one sample in a study of blood T cell repertoires in COVID-19. Method: immunoSEQ multiplex PCR; TCRdb's copy keeps in-frame clones and lacks some. The sample holds around 250,000 clones, around nine tenths seen once. The sequenced sample consisted of peripheral blood. These receptors were collected from a woman aged 55-70 years who had recovered from COVID-19. CDR3s leave out the opening cysteine and the closing phenylalanine or tryptophan. Fields, in order: V gene, CDR3 length, clone size, J gene, CDR3 protein. Where a row states a size, it is once, few, many or the class of an expanded clone; other rows omit it.

v_call: TRBV3-1/TRBV3-2
cdr3_length: 17
clone_size: NA
j_call: TRBJ2-7
cdr3_aa: ASSQEGGLAGGLPYEQY

v_call: TRBV7-5
cdr3_length: 14
clone_size: NA
j_call: TRBJ1-5
cdr3_aa: ARSLVDLEGNQPQH

v_call: TRBV19
cdr3_length: 12
clone_size: NA
j_call: TRBJ1-5
cdr3_aa: ASSPQGVDQPQH

v_call: TRBV19
cdr3_length: 12
clone_size: few
j_call: TRBJ1-2
cdr3_aa: ASSLGHFNYGYT

v_call: TRBV5-1
cdr3_length: 13
clone_size: NA
j_call: TRBJ2-1
cdr3_aa: ASSLASGVYNEQF

v_call: TRBV7-3
cdr3_length: 12
clone_size: NA
j_call: TRBJ2-1
cdr3_aa: ASSVTGTNNEQF

v_call: TRBV6-5
cdr3_length: 13
clone_size: NA
j_call: TRBJ2-2
cdr3_aa: ASSRAGANTGELF

v_call: TRBV2
cdr3_length: 13
clone_size: NA
j_call: TRBJ2-3
cdr3_aa: ASRVRRGGSDTQY

v_call: TRBV12-3/TRBV12-4
cdr3_length: 11
clone_size: NA
j_call: TRBJ1-1
cdr3_aa: ASSRGGHTEAF

v_call: TRBV4-1
cdr3_length: 11
clone_size: few
j_call: TRBJ1-2
cdr3_aa: ASSQAPTGGYT

v_call: TRBV7-9
cdr3_length: 10
clone_size: few
j_call: TRBJ1-1
cdr3_aa: ASSFVNTEAF

v_call: TRBV6-1
cdr3_length: 10
clone_size: NA
j_call: TRBJ2-1
cdr3_aa: ASTLGYNEQF

v_call: TRBV7-2
cdr3_length: 11
clone_size: NA
j_call: TRBJ2-1
cdr3_aa: ASSGGLAGEQF

v_call: TRBV7-3
cdr3_length: 13
clone_size: few
j_call: TRBJ2-1
cdr3_aa: ASSQGTGGVNEQF

v_call: TRBV13
cdr3_length: 11
clone_size: NA
j_call: TRBJ2-1
cdr3_aa: ASISEAGNEQF

v_call: TRBV11-2
cdr3_length: 10
clone_size: NA
j_call: TRBJ2-3
cdr3_aa: ASTYSTDTQY

v_call: TRBV29-1
cdr3_length: 11
clone_size: NA
j_call: TRBJ1-6
cdr3_aa: SVWTGSGSPLH

v_call: TRBV19
cdr3_length: 12
clone_size: NA
j_call: TRBJ2-2
cdr3_aa: ASSTGTITGELF

v_call: TRBV6-5
cdr3_length: 14
clone_size: NA
j_call: TRBJ1-2
cdr3_aa: ASSYSGAGRRNGYT

v_call: TRBV28
cdr3_length: 10
clone_size: NA
j_call: TRBJ1-2
cdr3_aa: ASRGTGDGYT

v_call: TRBV9
cdr3_length: 14
clone_size: NA
j_call: TRBJ1-2
cdr3_aa: ASSVFLDRPFYGYT

v_call: TRBV5-1
cdr3_length: 13
clone_size: NA
j_call: TRBJ2-1
cdr3_aa: ASSLRQGWWNEQF

v_call: TRBV4-3
cdr3_length: 13
clone_size: NA
j_call: TRBJ2-2
cdr3_aa: ASSKRDRHTGELF

v_call: TRBV7-9
cdr3_length: 15
clone_size: NA
j_call: TRBJ2-2
cdr3_aa: ASSLPIAGANTGELF

v_call: TRBV4-3
cdr3_length: 15
clone_size: once
j_call: TRBJ2-1
cdr3_aa: ASSRQTDWDSPNEQF

v_call: TRBV19
cdr3_length: 14
clone_size: NA
j_call: TRBJ1-5
cdr3_aa: ASINGGTYRGQPQH

v_call: TRBV18
cdr3_length: 13
clone_size: once
j_call: TRBJ2-5
cdr3_aa: ASSPREGVGETQY

v_call: TRBV6-4
cdr3_length: 13
clone_size: NA
j_call: TRBJ1-5
cdr3_aa: ASSDLDRGNQPQH

v_call: TRBV4-1
cdr3_length: 13
clone_size: NA
j_call: TRBJ2-5
cdr3_aa: ASSRRLLTQETQY

v_call: TRBV19
cdr3_length: 12
clone_size: few
j_call: TRBJ1-2
cdr3_aa: ASSISGQGGGYT

v_call: TRBV3-1/TRBV3-2
cdr3_length: 14
clone_size: NA
j_call: TRBJ2-3
cdr3_aa: ASSQDIGLGGDTQY

v_call: TRBV2
cdr3_length: 12
clone_size: NA
j_call: TRBJ2-7
cdr3_aa: ASSGVTGTYEQY

v_call: TRBV5-4
cdr3_length: 10
clone_size: few
j_call: TRBJ2-1
cdr3_aa: ASSFGRNEQF

v_call: TRBV28
cdr3_length: 10
clone_size: few
j_call: TRBJ1-2
cdr3_aa: ASRRQEDGYT

v_call: TRBV5-4
cdr3_length: 13
clone_size: NA
j_call: TRBJ2-7
cdr3_aa: ASSLGSGGDYEQY

v_call: TRBV11-1
cdr3_length: 14
clone_size: NA
j_call: TRBJ2-2
cdr3_aa: ASSEGQVFITGELF

v_call: TRBV3-1/TRBV3-2
cdr3_length: 10
clone_size: NA
j_call: TRBJ2-3
cdr3_aa: ASSQTSAAQY

v_call: TRBV19
cdr3_length: 12
clone_size: few
j_call: TRBJ2-1
cdr3_aa: ASSIGTAYNEQF

v_call: TRBV19
cdr3_length: 12
clone_size: NA
j_call: TRBJ2-7
cdr3_aa: ASSLGQSLYEQY

v_call: TRBV7-2
cdr3_length: 12
clone_size: NA
j_call: TRBJ2-1
cdr3_aa: ASRYGTGVNEQF

v_call: TRBV3-1/TRBV3-2
cdr3_length: 11
clone_size: few
j_call: TRBJ1-2
cdr3_aa: ASSQDRREGYT

v_call: TRBV6-2/TRBV6-3
cdr3_length: 14
clone_size: NA
j_call: TRBJ2-3
cdr3_aa: ASSRGLAGYTDTQY

v_call: TRBV5-3
cdr3_length: 13
clone_size: NA
j_call: TRBJ1-6
cdr3_aa: ARSLFRGGESPLH

v_call: TRBV5-1
cdr3_length: 14
clone_size: NA
j_call: TRBJ2-7
cdr3_aa: ASSPRSVRAGYEQY

v_call: TRBV19
cdr3_length: 8
clone_size: NA
j_call: TRBJ2-3
cdr3_aa: ATRNGPQY

v_call: TRBV5-1
cdr3_length: 13
clone_size: few
j_call: TRBJ1-5
cdr3_aa: ASSFGSGSNQPQH

v_call: TRBV20-1
cdr3_length: 11
clone_size: once
j_call: TRBJ1-5
cdr3_aa: SASGQRGQPQH

v_call: TRBV9
cdr3_length: 13
clone_size: NA
j_call: TRBJ2-3
cdr3_aa: ASSVTTYATDTQY

v_call: TRBV3-1/TRBV3-2
cdr3_length: 10
clone_size: NA
j_call: TRBJ2-5
cdr3_aa: ASSLSSAAQY

v_call: TRBV18
cdr3_length: 11
clone_size: NA
j_call: TRBJ1-2
cdr3_aa: ASSPDSFYGYT

v_call: TRBV7-8
cdr3_length: 16
clone_size: once
j_call: TRBJ2-1
cdr3_aa: ASSLSTSGGAGHYEQF

v_call: TRBV11-1
cdr3_length: 12
clone_size: NA
j_call: TRBJ1-2
cdr3_aa: ASSSLGRDYGYT

v_call: TRBV27
cdr3_length: 13
clone_size: NA
j_call: TRBJ2-6
cdr3_aa: ASSFSGTGANVLT

v_call: TRBV7-2
cdr3_length: 13
clone_size: NA
j_call: TRBJ2-2
cdr3_aa: ASSPSGGYTGELF

v_call: TRBV6-1
cdr3_length: 14
clone_size: NA
j_call: TRBJ1-5
cdr3_aa: ASSEGGPLSNQPQH